The text below deals with one T cell receptor beta chain. Its antigen is unknown. A much larger clone differs from this one at a single base, so this may be a read error. The sample is drawn from a study of CD8 T cells in ankylosing spondylitis (dated by TCRdb to 2016 to 2017). For the study in its entirety: The study set out to find disease-linked TCR variants by profiling T cell receptor beta repertoires in ankylosing spondylitis patients and healthy donors. The full study cohort comprised about 24 ankylosing spondylitis patients and 85 to 120 healthy donors. Peripheral blood was sampled, and synovial fluid was additionally collected from ankylosing spondylitis patients. The investigation overall reported the following: Some motif variants had previously been reported in the synovial fluid and blood of reactive arthritis patients, which suggests shared mechanisms of disease initiation. A TCR beta motif made up of several highly homologous amino acid variants appeared to be characteristic of blood from ankylosing spondylitis patients. The disease-linked clones showed a CD8+ phenotype and occurred at relatively low frequencies in peripheral blood. According to the report, matched synovial fluid samples from ankylosing spondylitis patients were significantly enriched for the disease-linked clones.

The CDR3 sequence holds 15 residues, the cysteine and phenylalanine included. Just CDR3 DNA is preserved here, 45 bases in frame from base 1. The germline V gene supplies CDR1 SGHRS and CDR2 YFSETQ. For sequencing, an Illumina HiSeq 2500 was employed. TCR beta libraries were prepared by quantitative 5'-RACE with molecular barcodes. On the authors' methods: A new computational method, built on a probabilistic model of VDJ rearrangement, was used to identify disease-linked TCR variants. TCRdb handled the public reads itself, with Q25 trimming in fastp and clone calling in MiXCR, and kept productive beta chains. Identical CDR3 proteins give one entry, which carries the most common genes and DNA. These V and J calls rely on TCRdb rather than the paper's analysis. The sample has 100,000 to 150,000 distinct CDR3 sequences on record, 7% to 10% of them singletons. The ten top clones hold approximately 3.5% of the sample.

The specimen was blood, either unsorted or a sorted T cell fraction (not recorded which). Rearrangement joined TRBV5-1 to TRBJ2-1; TRBD2 matches 8 bases in the middle. This TCR came from a male donor with ankylosing spondylitis or in good health (not recorded which). The CDR3 protein: CASSTREGPLDDQFF. In nucleotide form, the sequence is TGCGCCAGCAGCACTCGGGAGGGCCCTTTGGATGACCAGTTCTTC.